This section outlines one T cell receptor (beta chain) sequence together with its context. Authors' processing steps: Nucleated cell counts were estimated from reference gene primer amplification. TCRdb's table, derived via immunoSEQ multiplex PCR, lists solely in-frame clones and lacks some. That table is the source of V, J and clone size, and D and trimming were worked out from the DNA. This sample has approximately 300,000 clones, with around 89% found just once. This entry comes from a study of blood T cell repertoires in COVID-19. Looking at the study overall: The origin of the acute and convalescent COVID-19 samples was the United States, Italy and Spain.

The sequencing sample was made of peripheral blood. The origin of this receptor is a man aged 25-40 years with acute or convalescent COVID-19.

DNA of the CDR3: TGTGCCAGCAGCTTAGTACAGGAGGGAACTGAAGCTTTCTTT. Translation gives CASSLVQEGTEAFF. The V call is TRBV11-1, the J call TRBJ1-1; tentatively, D is TRBD1 (5 bases). V lost 1 base and J lost 5, with 11 bases in between. Germline values: CDR1 SGHAT, CDR2 FQDESV (reference sequence). The CDR3 totals 14 residues.